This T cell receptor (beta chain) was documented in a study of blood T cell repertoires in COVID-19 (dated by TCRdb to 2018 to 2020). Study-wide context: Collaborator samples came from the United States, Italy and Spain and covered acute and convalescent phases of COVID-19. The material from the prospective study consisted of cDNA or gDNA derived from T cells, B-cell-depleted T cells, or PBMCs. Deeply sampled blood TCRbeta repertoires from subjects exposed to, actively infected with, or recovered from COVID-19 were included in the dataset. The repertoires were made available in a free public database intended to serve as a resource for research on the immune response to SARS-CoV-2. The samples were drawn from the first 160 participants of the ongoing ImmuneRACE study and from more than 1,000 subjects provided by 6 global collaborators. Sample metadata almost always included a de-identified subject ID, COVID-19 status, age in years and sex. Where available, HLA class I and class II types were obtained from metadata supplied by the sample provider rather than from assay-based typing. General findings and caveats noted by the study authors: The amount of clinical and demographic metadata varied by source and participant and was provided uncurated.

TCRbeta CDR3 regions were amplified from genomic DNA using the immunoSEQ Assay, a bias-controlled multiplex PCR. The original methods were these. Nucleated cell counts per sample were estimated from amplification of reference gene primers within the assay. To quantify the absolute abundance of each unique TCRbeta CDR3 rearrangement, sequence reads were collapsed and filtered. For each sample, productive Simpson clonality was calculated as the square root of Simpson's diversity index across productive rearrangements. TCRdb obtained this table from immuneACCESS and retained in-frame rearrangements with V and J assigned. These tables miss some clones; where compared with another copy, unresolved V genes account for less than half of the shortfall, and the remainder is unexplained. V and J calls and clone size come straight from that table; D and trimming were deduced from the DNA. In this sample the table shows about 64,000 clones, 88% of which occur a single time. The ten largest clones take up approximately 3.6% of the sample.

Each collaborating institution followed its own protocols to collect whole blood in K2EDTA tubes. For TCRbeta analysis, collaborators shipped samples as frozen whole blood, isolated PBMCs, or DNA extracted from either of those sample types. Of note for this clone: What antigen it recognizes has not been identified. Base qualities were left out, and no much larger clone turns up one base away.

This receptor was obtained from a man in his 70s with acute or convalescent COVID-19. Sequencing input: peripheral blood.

The bases are TGTGCCAGCAGCTTGGGCAGGGGGTTAACCGGGGAGCTGTTTTTT. Protein translation: CASSLGRGLTGELFF. The V and J segments used are TRBV5-6 and TRBJ2-2, and 7 junctional nucleotides match TRBD1. The germline V gene sets CDR1 to SGHDT and CDR2 to YYEEEE. V and J are trimmed by 0 bases and 5 bases, and the gene matches miss 4 bases of the junction. The CDR3 runs 15 amino acids, cysteine and phenylalanine included. CDR3 DNA only is kept here, 45 bases in frame from base 1.